This T cell receptor (beta chain) is from a study of regulatory and conventional T cells in RAG deficiency. Study conclusions and caveats: Shorter CDR3s in all patient subsets; >90% Treg-Tconv overlap in Omenn.

The sorted regulatory T cells were CD4+, CD25-high and CD127-low, with genomic DNA sequenced. Remarks on this clone: Its antigen is not identified.

The CDR3 covers 14 residues. V was trimmed by 4 bases and J by 6 bases, leaving 11 bases between them. In germline, CDR1 is SGDLS, CDR2 YYNGEE. Generated by immunoSEQ multiplex PCR, the TCRdb table keeps only in-frame clones and is missing some. The repertoire has tens of thousands of clones, about 89% of them found once; the top ten carry around 0.82%. This sample was also put to use in a study of regulatory T cells. As that report states: The PCR used 52 TRBV and 13 TRBJ primers.

The source of this sequence is a human donor in good health. Sequencing used Tregs sorted from blood. The chain joins TRBV9 to TRBJ1-6; TRBD1 is a possible D gene (6 bases). In nucleotides, the CDR3 is TGTGCCAGCAGCCCGAGACAGGTTAATTCACCCCTCCACTTT. This sequence encodes CASSPRQVNSPLHF.